Presented here are 30 T cell receptor beta chains from one specimen sequenced in a study of blood T cell repertoires in COVID-19. Measured with immunoSEQ multiplex PCR; TCRdb has only the in-frame clones, and not every one. The sample lists 29,000 or so clones, roughly nine tenths occurring once. Sequenced material: peripheral blood. These receptors originate from a man aged 55 to 69 with acute or convalescent COVID-19.

This clone is a singleton in its sample. The chain carries TRBV3-1 (or the pseudogene TRBV3-2) and TRBJ2-3, with D perhaps matching TRBD1 (6 bases). The CDR3 length is 15 residues. The germline V gene has CDR1 LGHDT and CDR2 YNNKEL (reference sequence). V lost 0 bases, J lost 0 bases, and 7 bases lay in between. CDR3 loop: CASSQEGASTDTQYF. The CDR3 DNA is TGTGCCAGCAGCCAAGAGGGGGCGAGCACAGATACGCAGTATTTT.

The chain joins TRBV19 to TRBJ2-6; 9 positions agree with TRBD1. The CDR3 covers 16 residues. CDR1 LNHDA and CDR2 SQIVND come from the germline V gene (reference sequence). The V gene end was trimmed by 5 bases and the J gene end by 18 bases; junction bases not matched to a gene: 20. Written as DNA, the CDR3 is TGTGCCAGTAGTTCCTGGGACAGGGTCGGCCATGGTCCTGGGACTTTC. This codes for CASSSWDRVGHGPGTF.

V gene TRBV7-2 combines with J gene TRBJ2-7; D might be TRBD2 (7 bases). V lost 5 bases and J 9 bases, leaving 11 bases between the germline ends. In germline, CDR1 is SGHTA, CDR2 FQGNSA. The CDR3 covers 11 residues. The CDR3 nucleotides read TGTGCCAGCAGCCCAGGGGAGGGGCAGTACTTC. This encodes CASSPGEGQYF.

The chain links TRBV28 to TRBJ1-4, with 8 bases lining up with TRBD1. The ends lost 6 bases at V and 4 bases at J; junction bases unmatched: 7. The CDR3 length is 15 residues. Per the germline V gene, CDR1 is MDHEN and CDR2 is SYDVKM. In DNA, the CDR3 is TGTGCCAGCAGCTCAGGGGGCTGGAATAATGAAAAACTGTTTTTT. Protein: CASSSGGWNNEKLFF.

This clone was found once. CDR3 sequence: CASSLQQGLEQPQHF. The CDR3 bases are TGTGCCAGCAGCTTACAACAGGGGCTTGAACAGCCCCAGCATTTT. This rearrangement joins TRBV7-2 to TRBJ1-5; 7 nucleotides match TRBD1. The trim removed 2 bases at V and 7 bases at J, leaving 8 bases unmatched. CDR3 length: 15 residues. CDR1 and CDR2 (germline): SGHTA, FQGNSA.

The V gene is TRBV14, the J gene TRBJ1-1; D not certain. The CDR3 loop spans 13 amino acids. V lost 1 base and J lost 9, with 12 bases in between. Looked up from germline, CDR1 is SGHDN and CDR2 is FVKESK. The CDR3, as DNA: TGTGCCAGCAGCCAAGTAGACACCTTCCAAGCTTTCTTT. It encodes CASSQVDTFQAFF.

The chain recombines TRBV19 with TRBJ1-5; no reliable D call. Germline V lookup: CDR1 LNHDA, CDR2 SQIVND (reference sequence). CDR3 length: 14 amino acids. V lost 6 bases, J lost 7 bases, and 16 bases lay in between. The CDR3 sequence: CASSQEFRPQPQHF. The CDR3, as DNA: TGTGCCAGTAGCCAGGAATTTCGTCCGCAGCCCCAGCATTTT.

This clone appeared a few times. This chain uses TRBV12-1 with TRBJ2-7; the table assigns TRBD1, which was not confirmed against the DNA. TRBV12-1 is shown as a pseudogene. The CDR3 has 14 amino acids. CDR3 in amino acids: CASSLWDRGYEQYF. CDR3 DNA: TGTGCCAGCAGCTTATGGGACAGGGGCTACGAGCAGTACTTC.

This chain uses TRBV5-8 with TRBJ2-3; 8 nucleotides agree with TRBD2. V shed 1 base and J 4 bases; nucleotides not matched to a gene: 5. Germline V gives CDR1 SGHTS, CDR2 YDEGEE. This CDR3 is 15 amino acids long. The DNA for the CDR3 is TGTGCCAGCAGCTTGCCGGGGGGGCCCCCAGATACGCAGTATTTT. Its protein product is CASSLPGGPPDTQYF. The entire variable domain, with the rest obtained from reference TRBV5-8 and TRBJ2-3, is as follows: EAGVTQSPTHLIKTRGQQATLRCSPISGHTSVYWYQQALGLGLQFLLWYDEGEERNRGNFPPRFSGRQFPNYSSELNVNALELEDSALYLCASSLPGGPPDTQYFGPGTRLTVL.

The chain links TRBV19 to TRBJ2-7; a possible D gene is TRBD1 (6 bases). Germline CDR1 reads LNHDA; CDR2 reads SQIVND (reference sequence). This CDR3 region has 14 residues. Trimming took off 5 bases at V and 2 bases at J, with 13 bases between the two ends. The CDR3 reads CASSPGQGPYEQYF. The CDR3 region has the DNA TGTGCCAGTAGTCCGGGACAAGGCCCCTACGAGCAGTACTTC.

A remark on this clone: This CDR3 is also generated by other DNA sequences in the sample. The J gene is TRBJ1-3, the V gene TRBV27, with D possibly being TRBD1 (5 bases). The CDR3 length is 14 residues. Trimming took 2 bases from V and 1 from J, leaving 6 bases between them. Germline loops: CDR1 MNHEY, CDR2 SMNVEV (reference sequence). CDR3 residues: CASSLRGSGNTIYF. CDR3 DNA sequence: TGTGCCAGCAGTTTACGGGGGTCTGGAAACACCATATATTTT.

The chain couples TRBV3-1 (or the pseudogene TRBV3-2) to TRBJ1-2; 9 positions match TRBD1. The CDR3 runs to 13 residues. Germline V gene sequence: CDR1 LGHDT, CDR2 YNNKEL (reference sequence). The V and J ends lost 6 bases and 6 bases, in that order; junction bases with no gene match: 5. CDR3 nucleotide sequence: TGTGCCAGCAGGGAGAACAGGGGGCATGGCTACACCTTC. Protein sequence: CASRENRGHGYTF.

V and J are TRBV28 and TRBJ1-3; no clear D. V was trimmed by 3 bases and J by 1 base, leaving 7 bases between them. CDR1 MDHEN and CDR2 SYDVKM come from the germline V gene. The CDR3 sequence is 14 residues long. The CDR3 sequence is CASSFGRSGNTIYF. CDR3 sequence (DNA): TGTGCCAGCAGTTTTGGTAGATCTGGAAACACCATATATTTT.

The chain couples TRBV7-6 to TRBJ1-4; weak D call: TRBD1 (5 bases). This CDR3 is 16 amino acids long. With 0 bases removed from V and 1 base from J, the gap between germline ends came to 9 bases. Germline lookup yields CDR1 SGHVS and CDR2 FNYEAQ. The CDR3 sequence: CASSLAEQGTNEKLFF. The CDR3 DNA reads as TGTGCCAGCAGCTTAGCGGAGCAGGGAACTAATGAAAAACTGTTTTTT.

This chain links TRBV11-3 with TRBJ2-2, with no clear D. The CDR3 is 13 residues long. Germline V lookup: CDR1 SGHNT, CDR2 YENEEA. The germline V and J ends were trimmed by 5 bases and 1 base, with 5 bases remaining between them. The chain's CDR3 is CASSVQNTGELFF. CDR3 nucleotide sequence: TGTGCCAGCAGCGTACAGAACACCGGGGAGCTGTTTTTT.

The J gene is TRBJ2-2, the V gene TRBV6-4, with TRBD1 as a possible D gene (5 bases). V lost 2 bases to trimming and J lost 4 bases, with 11 bases between them. CDR3 length equals 15 residues. Germline CDR1 MRHNA, CDR2 SNTAGT. For the CDR3, the DNA is TGTGCCAGCAGTGACCCAGGGTCGGCCACCGGGGAGCTGTTTTTT. It encodes CASSDPGSATGELFF.

This clone was picked up a small number of times. The chain links TRBV10-2 to TRBJ1-1; 9 bases match TRBD1. The V segment lost 6 bases and the J segment 5 bases; nucleotides outside the gene matches: 4. Germline assignment: CDR1 WSHSY and CDR2 SAAADI. The CDR3 loop spans 13 amino acids. CDR3 sequence reads: CASSVTGGTEAFF. The CDR3 DNA follows: TGCGCCAGCAGCGTGACAGGGGGAACTGAAGCTTTCTTT.

This clone was observed a single time. V usage is TRBV2 and J usage is TRBJ1-6; 9 bases map to TRBD1. There are 15 residues in the CDR3. The V segment lost 6 bases and the J segment 6 bases; nucleotides outside the gene matches: 6. Germline lookup yields CDR1 SNHLY and CDR2 FYNNEI. The CDR3 here is CASSPEGQGNSPLHF. In DNA, the CDR3 is TGTGCCAGCAGCCCGGAGGGACAGGGTAATTCACCCCTCCACTTT.

The V call is TRBV19, the J call TRBJ1-2; the match to TRBD1 covers 7 bases. Germline V lookup: CDR1 LNHDA, CDR2 SQIVND (reference sequence). V lost 4 bases to trimming and J lost 3 bases; unmatched junction nucleotides: 8. The CDR3 sequence is 15 residues long. CDR3 bases: TGTGCCAGTAGTACCTTAGACAGGGCCGACTATGGCTACACCTTC. It encodes CASSTLDRADYGYTF.

V usage is TRBV28 and J usage is TRBJ2-5; weak D call: TRBD2 (7 bases). Deletions cut 7 bases from V and 0 bases from J, with 18 bases between. CDR1 and CDR2 (germline): MDHEN, SYDVKM. This CDR3 is built from 16 residues. CDR3 in DNA: TGTGCCAGCATCTTCGGGGGGACACCTTACCAAGAGACCCAGTACTTC. Its protein is CASIFGGTPYQETQYF. The variable domain in full, completed from reference TRBV28 and TRBJ2-5, reads DVKVTQSSRYLVKRTGEKVFLECVQDMDHENMFWYRQDPGLGLRLIYFSYDVKMKEKGDIPEGYSVSREKKERFSLILESASTNQTSMYLCASIFGGTPYQETQYFGPGTRLLVL.

V and J are TRBV24-1 and TRBJ2-1, with 8 bases that match TRBD1. Germline-derived CDR1 and CDR2 are KGHDR and SFDVKD. Germline trimming cut 5 bases from V and 2 bases from J; bases unmatched to any gene: 4. The CDR3 spans 15 residues. CDR3 nucleotide sequence: TGTGCCACCAGTGGGAAGACAGGGGCCTACAATGAGCAGTTCTTC. This codes for CATSGKTGAYNEQFF.

The rearrangement uses TRBV24-1 and TRBJ1-2; D is perhaps TRBD1 (5 bases). The CDR3 extends over 13 amino acids. V was clipped by 6 bases and J by 8 bases, with 15 bases between them. Germline assignment: CDR1 KGHDR and CDR2 SFDVKD. The CDR3 region is CATSIGGLGGYTF. CDR3 in DNA: TGTGCCACCAGTATCGGGGGTCTAGGAGGCTACACCTTC.

The chain links TRBV5-1 to TRBJ2-1; TRBD1 agrees at 9 bases. With V trimmed by 8 bases and J by 3 bases, 12 bases remained unmatched. Germline loops: CDR1 SGHRS, CDR2 YFSETQ. The CDR3 is 16 amino acids. The DNA for the CDR3 is TGCGCCAGTTCGGGACCCGGGACAGGGATCTACAATGAGCAGTTCTTC. It is translated as CASSGPGTGIYNEQFF.

The chain links TRBV29-1 to TRBJ1-1, with 7 bases matching TRBD1. V dropped 7 bases and J dropped 12; count of bases not matched to a gene: 17. This CDR3 comprises 13 residues. Germline lookup yields CDR1 SQVTM and CDR2 ANQGSEA. The CDR3 sequence is CSGVGTDTGLSFF. Written as DNA, the CDR3 is TGCAGCGGAGTCGGGACAGACACGGGATTATCTTTCTTT.

V usage is TRBV6-4 and J usage is TRBJ2-1, with 11 bases lining up with TRBD2. The trim removed 2 bases at V and 10 bases at J, leaving 4 bases unmatched. CDR1 is MRHNA, CDR2 SNTAGT, per germline. CDR3 size: 14 residues. The CDR3 here is CASSDLAGGGEQFF. The CDR3 bases are TGTGCCAGCAGTGACCTAGCGGGAGGAGGGGAGCAGTTCTTC.

This sequence joins TRBV6-5 and TRBJ2-1, with TRBD2 identical over 9 bases. Germline V gives CDR1 MNHEY, CDR2 SVGAGI. The ends lost 2 bases at V and 2 bases at J; junction bases unmatched: 4. The CDR3 extends over 16 amino acids. The CDR3 is CASSYGLAGTYNEQFF. As DNA, the CDR3 is TGTGCCAGCAGTTACGGGCTAGCGGGAACCTACAATGAGCAGTTCTTC.

The chain carries TRBV18 and TRBJ1-4; D unresolved. V was clipped by 3 bases and J by 0 bases, with 11 bases between them. The CDR3 has 16 amino acids. Germline V lookup: CDR1 KGHSH, CDR2 LQKENI. For the CDR3, the DNA is TGTGCCAGCTCACCGTGGCCGCATGCAACTAATGAAAAACTGTTTTTT. This encodes CASSPWPHATNEKLFF.

This rearrangement joins TRBV7-9 to TRBJ2-7; D perhaps matches TRBD2 (5 bases). From germline, CDR1 is SEHNR and CDR2 FQNEAQ (reference sequence). The CDR3 covers 15 residues. Trimming took off 4 bases at V and 0 bases at J, with 13 bases between the two ends. In nucleotides, the CDR3 is TGTGCCAGCAGCTCTGACCCCGAGGGCTCCTACGAGCAGTACTTC. Protein product: CASSSDPEGSYEQYF. Based on the CDR3 plus reference TRBV7-9 and TRBJ2-7, the full variable domain is DTGVSQNPRHKITKRGQNVTFRCDPISEHNRLYWYRQTLGQGPEFLTYFQNEAQLEKSRLLSDRFSAERPKGSFSTLEIQRTEQGDSAMYLCASSSDPEGSYEQYFGPGTRLTVT.

This sequence joins TRBV7-9 and TRBJ2-3; the D is unclear. The CDR3 runs 13 residues. V lost 4 bases and J lost 5, with 10 bases in between. Germline V gene data show CDR1 as SEHNR and CDR2 as FQNEAQ (reference sequence). The DNA of the CDR3 is TGTGCCAGCAGCTCCCGGTCTGTAGATACGCAGTATTTT. Protein product: CASSSRSVDTQYF.

This chain uses TRBV6-4 with TRBJ1-1; D remains unclear. The CDR3 covers 14 residues. The V and J ends lost 3 bases and 1 base respectively, with 9 bases between them. Germline V lookup: CDR1 MRHNA, CDR2 SNTAGT. CDR3 bases: TGTGCCAGCAGTGATCCCGGGAGGAACACTGAAGCTTTCTTT. This translates into CASSDPGRNTEAFF.